Presented here are 3 T cell receptor beta chains from one specimen sequenced in a study of blood T cell repertoires in COVID-19 (dated by TCRdb to the early 2020s). The method was the immunoSEQ multiplex PCR assay. TCRdb obtained this table from immuneACCESS and retained in-frame rearrangements with V and J assigned. These tables miss some clones; where compared with another copy, unresolved V genes account for less than half of the shortfall, and the remainder is unexplained. Across this sample there are fewer than 200,000 clones, with about 86% seen only once. Of the sample, approximately 18% falls within the top ten clones. The specimen sequenced was peripheral blood. Source of these receptors: a woman aged 70-85 years who had recovered from COVID-19.

The chain recombines TRBV3-1 (or the pseudogene TRBV3-2) with TRBJ2-5, with D maybe TRBD1 (5 bases). The V end was cut by 4 bases, the J end by 5 bases, with 14 bases between. This CDR3 is 14 amino acids long. Germline V gene sequence: CDR1 LGHDT, CDR2 YNNKEL (reference sequence). DNA of the CDR3: TGTGCCAGCAGCCCCCCGCCGAAGGGGGAGACCCAGTACTTC. It yields the protein CASSPPPKGETQYF.

V is TRBV10-3 and J is TRBJ2-7; 7 bases match TRBD1. The CDR3 has 13 residues. Germline CDR1 and CDR2: ENHRY and SYGVKD. Unmatched junction bases numbered 5, after V lost 7 bases and J lost 2 bases. The CDR3 loop reads CAITEGAAYEQYF. In DNA form, the CDR3 reads TGTGCCATCACAGAGGGGGCAGCCTACGAGCAGTACTTC.

This clone appeared a few times. The V gene is TRBV9, the J gene TRBJ2-3; D remains unclear. V lost 0 bases, J lost 4 bases, and 9 bases lay in between. This CDR3 contains 14 residues. Germline-derived CDR1 and CDR2 are SGDLS and YYNGEE. The CDR3 sequence is CASSVAPLPDTQYF. CDR3 bases: TGTGCCAGCAGCGTAGCCCCTCTTCCAGATACGCAGTATTTT.